The present T cell receptor beta chain was sequenced within a study of beta chain features in type 1 diabetes. At the level of the study: Age and gender were similar between patients and healthy donors, as were cell yields. Study findings and constraints: When Type 1 diabetes patients were examined, their TCRB CDR3s proved moderately but significantly shorter in all four CD4+ subsets.

The authors reverse transcribed all of the isolated RNA, so sequencing captured expressed TCRB transcripts. Generated by immunoSEQ multiplex PCR, the TCRdb table keeps only in-frame clones and is missing some. The table lists 300,000 to 450,000 clones, 10% to 15% of them singletons, with around 0.015% in the top ten. With regard to this clone: Its antigen is not known.

Central memory, naive, regulatory and stem cell-like memory CD4+ cells were sorted by CD45RO/CCR7/CD25/CD127/CD95/CD27. Over 95% purity was reached by all sorted populations. The sample consisted of naive CD4+ T cells from blood. The receptor was isolated from a man aged 18 to 30 in good health.

This chain's CDR3 is CAISDGADRNQPQHF. The CDR3 DNA is TGTGCCATCAGTGATGGGGCAGATAGAAATCAGCCCCAGCATTTT. The chain uses TRBV10-3 and TRBJ1-5; TRBD1 is a possible D gene (5 bases). CDR1 and CDR2 (germline): ENHRY, SYGVKD. Between the trimmed V and J ends, which lost 3 bases and 4 bases, there was a span of 13 bases. This CDR3 contains 15 residues.